Each of the 8 T cell receptor beta chains below was sequenced from the same sample in a study of cytomegalovirus exposure and HLA in healthy donors. With 60 Vbeta and 13 Jbeta primers, the PCR was carried out. Measured with immunoSEQ multiplex PCR; TCRdb has only the in-frame clones, and not every one. The repertoire table contains just under 90,000 clones. Sequenced material: PBMCs. The origin of the receptors is a girl aged 10 to 17 in good health and CMV-seropositive.

The chain has TRBV13 and TRBJ2-5; a possible D gene is TRBD2 (7 bases). The CDR3 has 14 residues. The germline CDR1 and CDR2 sequences are PRHDT and FYEKMQ (reference sequence). The ends were cut back, 3 bases at V and 5 bases at J, with 13 bases in the middle. The CDR3 spells CASSLGGTKETQYF. CDR3 nucleotides: TGTGCCAGCAGCTTGGGGGGGACAAAGGAGACCCAGTACTTC.

The J gene is TRBJ2-2, the V gene TRBV7-9; maybe TRBD2 (6 bases). The CDR3 spans 15 residues. The germline CDR1 and CDR2 sequences are SEHNR and FQNEAQ (reference sequence). The CDR3 spells CAANSGDSNTGELFF. The CDR3 nucleotides read TGTGCTGCTAACTCGGGAGACTCGAACACCGGGGAGCTGTTTTTT.

The V and J genes are TRBV7-6 and TRBJ2-3; weak D call: TRBD2 (5 bases). V was trimmed by 2 bases and J by 6 bases, leaving 12 bases between them. The length of the CDR3 is 14 residues. Germline V gene lookup returns CDR1 SGHVS and CDR2 FNYEAQ. In nucleotides, the CDR3 is TGTGCCAGCAGCTTAACAGAGAGGGCGGATACGCAGTATTTT. Amino acid sequence: CASSLTERADTQYF.

The chain couples TRBV9 to TRBJ2-5; D perhaps matches TRBD2 (6 bases). From germline, CDR1 is SGDLS and CDR2 YYNGEE. CDR3 length: 14 amino acids. Deletions cut 3 bases from V and 5 bases from J, with 14 bases between. CDR3 in amino acids: CASSASTRGETQYF. In nucleotides, the CDR3 is TGTGCCAGCAGCGCCTCGACTAGAGGGGAGACCCAGTACTTC.

The chain carries TRBV19 and TRBJ2-7; TRBD1 matches 9 bases. CDR3 length equals 15 residues. Germline trimming cut 4 bases from V and 3 bases from J; bases unmatched to any gene: 7. The germline V gene encodes CDR1 LNHDA and CDR2 SQIVND (reference sequence). CDR3 in amino acids: CASSRGPGQGYEQYF. CDR3 coding DNA: TGTGCCAGTAGTAGGGGACCGGGACAGGGCTACGAGCAGTACTTC.

The CDR3 DNA is TGTGCCAGTAGTCCCACCTTACAGAACACTGAAGCTTTCTTT. It specifies CASSPTLQNTEAFF. This chain connects TRBV19 to TRBJ1-1; no clear D gene. The germline gives CDR1 LNHDA, CDR2 SQIVND (reference sequence). CDR3 length: 14 residues. V lost 5 bases and J 1 base, leaving 11 bases between the germline ends. The full variable domain, in which reference TRBV19 and TRBJ1-1 provide the parts outside the CDR3, is DGGITQSPKYLFRKEGQNVTLSCEQNLNHDAMYWYRQDPGQGLRLIYYSQIVNDFQKGDIAEGYSVSREKKESFPLTVTSAQKNPTAFYLCASSPTLQNTEAFFGQGTRLTVV.

The chain is built from TRBV7-3 and TRBJ1-6, with D possibly being TRBD1 (5 bases). Germline V gene lookup returns CDR1 SGHTA and CDR2 FQGTGA. The CDR3 extends over 15 amino acids. The ends were cut back, 0 bases at V and 10 bases at J, with 13 bases in the middle. CDR3 in amino acids: CASSLTGGTGSPLHF. CDR3 sequence (DNA): TGTGCCAGCAGCTTAACGGGGGGGACTGGGTCACCCCTCCACTTT.

This sequence joins TRBV5-5 and TRBJ2-7, with TRBD1 matching 9 bases. With 4 bases clipped from V and 5 bases from J, the junction kept 4 bases outside the gene matches. This CDR3 contains 13 residues. Germline V gives CDR1 SGHKS, CDR2 YYEKEE (reference sequence). The CDR3 DNA reads TGTGCCAGCAGCCAACGACAGGGGGACGAGCAGTACGTC. Amino acids: CASSQRQGDEQYV.